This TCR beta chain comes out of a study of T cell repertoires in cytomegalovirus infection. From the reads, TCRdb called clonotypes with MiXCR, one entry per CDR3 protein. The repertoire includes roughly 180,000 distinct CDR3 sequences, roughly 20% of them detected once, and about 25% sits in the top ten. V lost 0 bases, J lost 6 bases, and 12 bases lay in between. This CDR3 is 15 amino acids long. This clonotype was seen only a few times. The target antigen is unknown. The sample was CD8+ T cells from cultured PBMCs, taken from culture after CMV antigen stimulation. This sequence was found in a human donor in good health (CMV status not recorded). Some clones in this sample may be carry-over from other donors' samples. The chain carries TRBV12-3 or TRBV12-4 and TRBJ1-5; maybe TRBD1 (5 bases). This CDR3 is CASSLAGGRGQPQHF. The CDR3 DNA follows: TGTGCCAGCAGTTTAGCCGGGGGGAGAGGTCAGCCCCAGCATTTT.